This record covers a single T cell receptor (beta chain). Antigen specificity is unknown. Sequencing was performed with immunoSEQ multiplex PCR; in TCRdb, only in-frame clones are kept and a portion is missing. The repertoire holds about 32,000 clones, with roughly 80% as singletons. The data derive from a study of T cells in narcolepsy. The overall study: Donors had narcolepsy type 1 or type 2, or were healthy controls.

Findings and limits, study-wide: Reportedly, autoreactive clonotypes were serially detected in patients' blood but not controls'. In some patient and control memory CD4+ samples, autoreactive clones were absent. Comparing one patient's CSF and blood CD4+ clonotypes highlighted HCRT- and TRIB2-specific autoreactive clonotypes.

Sequences were obtained from memory (CD45RA-) CD4+ T cells from blood. The TCR originated in a human donor in good health.

CDR3 amino acids: CARSGRDSIYSNQPQHF. CDR3 sequence (DNA): TGTGCCAGAAGCGGCCGGGACAGCATCTATAGCAATCAGCCCCAGCATTTT. The V and J genes are TRBV5-3 and TRBJ1-5; 7 nucleotides match TRBD1. Being an ORF, TRBV5-3 has a function that is uncertain. Trimming took 4 bases from V and 0 from J; bases not matched to a gene: 10. The CDR3 is 17 amino acids.